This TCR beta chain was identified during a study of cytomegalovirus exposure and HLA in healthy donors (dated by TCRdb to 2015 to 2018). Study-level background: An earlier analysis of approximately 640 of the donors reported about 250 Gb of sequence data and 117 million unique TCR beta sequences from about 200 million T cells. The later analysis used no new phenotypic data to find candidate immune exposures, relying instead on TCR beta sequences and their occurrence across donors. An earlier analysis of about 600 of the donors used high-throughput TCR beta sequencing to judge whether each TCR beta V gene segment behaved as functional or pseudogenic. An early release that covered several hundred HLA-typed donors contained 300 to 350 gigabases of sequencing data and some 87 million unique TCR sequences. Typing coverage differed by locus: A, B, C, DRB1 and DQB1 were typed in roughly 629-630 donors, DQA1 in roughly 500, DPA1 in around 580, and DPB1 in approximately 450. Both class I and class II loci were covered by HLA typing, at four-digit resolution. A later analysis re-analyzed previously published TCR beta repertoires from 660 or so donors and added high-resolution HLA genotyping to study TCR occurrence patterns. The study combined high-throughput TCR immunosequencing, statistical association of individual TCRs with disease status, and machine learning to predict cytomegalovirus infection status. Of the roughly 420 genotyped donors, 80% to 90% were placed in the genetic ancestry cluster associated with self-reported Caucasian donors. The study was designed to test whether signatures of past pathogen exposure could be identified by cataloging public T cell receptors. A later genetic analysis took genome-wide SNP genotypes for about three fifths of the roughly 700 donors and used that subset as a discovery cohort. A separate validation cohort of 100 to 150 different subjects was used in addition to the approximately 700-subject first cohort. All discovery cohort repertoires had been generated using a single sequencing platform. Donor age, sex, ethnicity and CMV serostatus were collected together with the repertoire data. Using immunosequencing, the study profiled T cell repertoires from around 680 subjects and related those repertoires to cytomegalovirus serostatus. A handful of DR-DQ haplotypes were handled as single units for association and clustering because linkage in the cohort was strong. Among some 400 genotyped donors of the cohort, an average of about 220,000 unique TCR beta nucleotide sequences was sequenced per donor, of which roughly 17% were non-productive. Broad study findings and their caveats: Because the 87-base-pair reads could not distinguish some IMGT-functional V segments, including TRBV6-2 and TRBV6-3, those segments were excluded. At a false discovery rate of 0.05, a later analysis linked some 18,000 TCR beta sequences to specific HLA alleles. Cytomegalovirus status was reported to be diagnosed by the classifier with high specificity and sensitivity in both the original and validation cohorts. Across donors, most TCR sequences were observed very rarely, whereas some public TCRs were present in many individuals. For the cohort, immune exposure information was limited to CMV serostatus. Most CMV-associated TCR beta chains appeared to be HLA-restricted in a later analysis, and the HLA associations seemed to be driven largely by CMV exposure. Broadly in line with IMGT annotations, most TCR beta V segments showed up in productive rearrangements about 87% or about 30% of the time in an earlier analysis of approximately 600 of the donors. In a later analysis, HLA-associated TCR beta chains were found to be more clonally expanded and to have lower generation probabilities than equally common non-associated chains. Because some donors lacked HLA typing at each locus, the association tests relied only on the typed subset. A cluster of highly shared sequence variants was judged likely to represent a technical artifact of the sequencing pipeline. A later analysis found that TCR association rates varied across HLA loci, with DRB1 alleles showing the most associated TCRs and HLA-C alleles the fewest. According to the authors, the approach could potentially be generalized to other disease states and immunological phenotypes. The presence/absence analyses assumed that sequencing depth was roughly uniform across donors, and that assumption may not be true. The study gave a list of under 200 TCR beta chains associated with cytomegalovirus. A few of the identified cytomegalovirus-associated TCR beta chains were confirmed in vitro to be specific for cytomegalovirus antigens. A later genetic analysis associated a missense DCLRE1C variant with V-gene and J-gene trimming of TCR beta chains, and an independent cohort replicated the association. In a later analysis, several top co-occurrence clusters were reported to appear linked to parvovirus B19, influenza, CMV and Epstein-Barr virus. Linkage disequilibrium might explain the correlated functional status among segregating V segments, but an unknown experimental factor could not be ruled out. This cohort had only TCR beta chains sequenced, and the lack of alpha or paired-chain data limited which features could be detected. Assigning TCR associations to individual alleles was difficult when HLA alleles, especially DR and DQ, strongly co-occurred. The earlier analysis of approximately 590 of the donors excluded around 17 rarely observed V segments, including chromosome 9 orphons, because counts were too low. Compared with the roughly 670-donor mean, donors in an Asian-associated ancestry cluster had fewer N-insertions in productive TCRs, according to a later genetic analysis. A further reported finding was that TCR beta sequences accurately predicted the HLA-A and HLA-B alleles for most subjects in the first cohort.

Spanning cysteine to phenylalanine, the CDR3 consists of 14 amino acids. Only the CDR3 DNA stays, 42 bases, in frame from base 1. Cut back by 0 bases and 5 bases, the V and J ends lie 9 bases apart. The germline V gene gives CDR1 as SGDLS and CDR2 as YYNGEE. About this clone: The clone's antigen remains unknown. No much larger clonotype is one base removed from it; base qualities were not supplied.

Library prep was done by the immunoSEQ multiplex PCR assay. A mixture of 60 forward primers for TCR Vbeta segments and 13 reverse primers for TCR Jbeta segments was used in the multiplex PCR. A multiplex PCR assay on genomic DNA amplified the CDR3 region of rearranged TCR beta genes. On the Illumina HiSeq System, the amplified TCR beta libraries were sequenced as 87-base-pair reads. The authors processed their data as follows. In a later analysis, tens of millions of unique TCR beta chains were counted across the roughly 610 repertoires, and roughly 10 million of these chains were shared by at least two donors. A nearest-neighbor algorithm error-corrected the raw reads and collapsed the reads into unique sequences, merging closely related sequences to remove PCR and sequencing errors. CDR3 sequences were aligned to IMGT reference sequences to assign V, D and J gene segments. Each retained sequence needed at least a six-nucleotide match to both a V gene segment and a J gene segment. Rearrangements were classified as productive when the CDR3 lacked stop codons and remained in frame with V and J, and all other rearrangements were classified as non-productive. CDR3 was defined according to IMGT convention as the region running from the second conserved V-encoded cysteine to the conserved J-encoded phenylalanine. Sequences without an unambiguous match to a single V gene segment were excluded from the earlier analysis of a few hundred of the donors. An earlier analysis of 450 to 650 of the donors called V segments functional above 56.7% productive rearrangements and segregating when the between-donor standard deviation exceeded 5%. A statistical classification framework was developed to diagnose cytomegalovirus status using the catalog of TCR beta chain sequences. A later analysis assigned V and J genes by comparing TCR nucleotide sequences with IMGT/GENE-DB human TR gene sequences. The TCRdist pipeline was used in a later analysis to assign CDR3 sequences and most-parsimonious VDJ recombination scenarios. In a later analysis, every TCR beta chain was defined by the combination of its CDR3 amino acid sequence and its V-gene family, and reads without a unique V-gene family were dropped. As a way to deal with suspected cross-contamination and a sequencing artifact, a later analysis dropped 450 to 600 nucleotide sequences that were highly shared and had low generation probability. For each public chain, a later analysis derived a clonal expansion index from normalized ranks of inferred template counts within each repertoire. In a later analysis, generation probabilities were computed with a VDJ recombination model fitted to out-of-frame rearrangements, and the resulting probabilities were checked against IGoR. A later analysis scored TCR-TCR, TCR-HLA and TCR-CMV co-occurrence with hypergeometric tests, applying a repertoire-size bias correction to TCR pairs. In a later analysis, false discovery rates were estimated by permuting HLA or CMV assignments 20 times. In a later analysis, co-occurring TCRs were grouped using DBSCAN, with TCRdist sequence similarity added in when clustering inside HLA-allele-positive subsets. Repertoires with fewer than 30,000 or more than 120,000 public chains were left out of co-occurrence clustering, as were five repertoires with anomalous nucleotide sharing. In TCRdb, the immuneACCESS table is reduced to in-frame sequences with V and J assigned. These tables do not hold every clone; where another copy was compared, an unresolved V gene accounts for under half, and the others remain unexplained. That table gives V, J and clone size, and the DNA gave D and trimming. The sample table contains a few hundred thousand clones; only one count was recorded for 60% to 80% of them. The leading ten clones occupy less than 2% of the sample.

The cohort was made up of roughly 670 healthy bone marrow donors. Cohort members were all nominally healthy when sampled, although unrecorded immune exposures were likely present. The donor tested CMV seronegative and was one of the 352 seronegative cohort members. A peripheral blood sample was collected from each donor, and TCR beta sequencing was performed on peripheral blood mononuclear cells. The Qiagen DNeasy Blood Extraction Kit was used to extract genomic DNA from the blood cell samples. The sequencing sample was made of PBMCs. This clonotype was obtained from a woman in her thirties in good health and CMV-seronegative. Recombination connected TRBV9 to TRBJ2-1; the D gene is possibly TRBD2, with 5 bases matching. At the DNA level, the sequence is TGTGCCAGCAGCGTAGGGCTAGCAAACAATGAGCAGTTCTTC. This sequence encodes CASSVGLANNEQFF.